This T cell receptor (beta chain) stems from a study of OX40 agonist ivuxolimab in advanced cancers. At the level of the study: The treatment was a fully human IgG2 OX40 agonist, ivuxolimab. Partial responses were achieved by three patients: one hepatocellular carcinoma, two cutaneous melanoma.

The table came from immunoSEQ multiplex PCR; TCRdb's copy has only in-frame clones and leaves some out. The sample consists of roughly 80,000 clones, about 93% of them appearing once. Germline-derived CDR1 and CDR2 are GTSNPN and SVGIG (reference sequence). The CDR3 has 15 residues. V trimming: 0 bases; J trimming: 2 bases; junction bases outside the gene matches: 3. The receptor's source is an adult with an advanced solid tumor such as melanoma, head and neck, liver or kidney cancer. The material sequenced was CD4+ or CD8+ T cells sorted from blood, taken in a trial of the OX40 agonist ivuxolimab. The chain uses TRBV30 and TRBJ2-3, with 9 bases aligning to TRBD2. The CDR3 protein is CAWSVLAGVTDTQYF. CDR3 nucleotides: TGTGCCTGGAGTGTCTTAGCGGGAGTCACAGATACGCAGTATTTT.